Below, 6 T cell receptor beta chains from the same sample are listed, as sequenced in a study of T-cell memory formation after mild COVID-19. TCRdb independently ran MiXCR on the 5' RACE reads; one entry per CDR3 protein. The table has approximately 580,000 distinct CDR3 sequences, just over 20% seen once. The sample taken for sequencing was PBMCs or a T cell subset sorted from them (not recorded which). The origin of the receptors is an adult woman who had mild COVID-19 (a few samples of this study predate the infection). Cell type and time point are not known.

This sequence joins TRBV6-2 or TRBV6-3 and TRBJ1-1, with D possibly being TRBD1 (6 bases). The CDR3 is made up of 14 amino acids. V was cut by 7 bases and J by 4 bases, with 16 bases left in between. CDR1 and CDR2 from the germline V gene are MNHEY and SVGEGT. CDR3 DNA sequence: TGTGCCAGCAAGATAAGGGGGTCGAGCACTGAAGCTTTCTTT. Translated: CASKIRGSSTEAFF.

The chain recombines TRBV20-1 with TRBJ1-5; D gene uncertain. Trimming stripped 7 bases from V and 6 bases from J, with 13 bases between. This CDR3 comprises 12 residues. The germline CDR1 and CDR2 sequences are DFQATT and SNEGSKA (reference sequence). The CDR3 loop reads CSVVYPGQPQHF. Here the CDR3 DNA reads TGCAGTGTTGTGTATCCAGGTCAGCCCCAGCATTTT.

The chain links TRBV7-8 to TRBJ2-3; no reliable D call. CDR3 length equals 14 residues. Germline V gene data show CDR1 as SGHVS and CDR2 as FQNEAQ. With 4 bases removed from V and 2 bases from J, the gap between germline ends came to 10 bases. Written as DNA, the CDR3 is TGTGCCAGCAGCTCGCGGACGTACACAGATACGCAGTATTTT. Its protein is CASSSRTYTDTQYF.

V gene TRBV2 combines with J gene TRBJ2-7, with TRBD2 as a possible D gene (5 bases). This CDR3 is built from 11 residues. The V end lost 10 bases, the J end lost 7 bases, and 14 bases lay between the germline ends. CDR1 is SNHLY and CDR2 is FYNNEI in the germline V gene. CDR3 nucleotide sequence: TGTGCCACCACGGGGTACTCTGAGCAGTACTTC. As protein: CATTGYSEQYF.

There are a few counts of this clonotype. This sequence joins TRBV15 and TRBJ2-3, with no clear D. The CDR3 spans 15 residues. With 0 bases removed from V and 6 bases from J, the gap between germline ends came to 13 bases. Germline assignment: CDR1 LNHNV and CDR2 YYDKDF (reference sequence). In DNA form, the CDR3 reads TGTGCCACCAGCAGAGAGGCCGTGGGTTCCGATACGCAGTATTTT. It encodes CATSREAVGSDTQYF. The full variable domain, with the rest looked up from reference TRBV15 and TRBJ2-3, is DAMVIQNPRYQVTQFGKPVTLSCSQTLNHNVMYWYQQKSSQAPKLLFHYYDKDFNNEADTPDNFQSRRPNTSFCFLDIRSPGLGDTAMYLCATSREAVGSDTQYFGPGTRLTVL.

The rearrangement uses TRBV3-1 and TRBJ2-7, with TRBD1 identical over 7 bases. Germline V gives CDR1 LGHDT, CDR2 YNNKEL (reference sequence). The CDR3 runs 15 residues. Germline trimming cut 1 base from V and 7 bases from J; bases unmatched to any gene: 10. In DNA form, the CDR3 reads TGTGCCAGCAGCCAAGGAAGGGGGCAGGGCCGAGAGCAGTACTTC. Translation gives CASSQGRGQGREQYF.